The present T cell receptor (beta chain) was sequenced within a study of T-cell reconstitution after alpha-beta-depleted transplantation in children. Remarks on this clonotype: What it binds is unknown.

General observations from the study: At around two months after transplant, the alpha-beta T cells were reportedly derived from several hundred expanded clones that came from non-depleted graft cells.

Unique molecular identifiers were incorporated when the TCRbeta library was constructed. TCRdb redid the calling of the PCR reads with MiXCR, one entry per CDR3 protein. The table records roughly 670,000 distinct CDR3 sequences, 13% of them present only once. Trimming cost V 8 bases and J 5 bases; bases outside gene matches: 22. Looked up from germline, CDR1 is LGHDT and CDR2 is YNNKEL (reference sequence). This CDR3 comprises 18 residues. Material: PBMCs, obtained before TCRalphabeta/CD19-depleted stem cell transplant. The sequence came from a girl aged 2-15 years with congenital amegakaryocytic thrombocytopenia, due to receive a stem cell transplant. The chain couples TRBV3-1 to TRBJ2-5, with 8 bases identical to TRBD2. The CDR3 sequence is CASCGRRVSGTEVETQYF. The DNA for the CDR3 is TGTGCCAGCTGCGGGAGGCGTGTAAGCGGGACGGAAGTTGAGACCCAGTACTTC.